These T cell receptor beta chains were read from a single sample in a study of identical twins. TCRdb reanalysed the 5' RACE reads using MiXCR and keeps one entry per CDR3 protein. The sample holds 1,800,000 or so distinct CDR3 sequences, around a third seen once. The sample was cord blood. The receptors derive from a newborn girl in good health. Both conserved end residues are part of each CDR3. Fields, in order: J gene, V gene, clone size, D gene, CDR3 DNA, CDR3 protein. A D gene is named only where the DNA matches it firmly. Only part of the rows carry a size: once, few, many, or a class if the clone is expanded.

J: TRBJ2-4
V: TRBV6-5
size: many
D: -
DNA: TGTGCCAGCAGTTACTCAGGGGCCAAAAACATTCAGTACTTC
CDR3: CASSYSGAKNIQYF

J: TRBJ2-1
V: TRBV28
size: few
D: -
DNA: TGTGCCAGCCAAATCGGGGCTGAGCAGTTCTTC
CDR3: CASQIGAEQFF

J: TRBJ2-1
V: TRBV20-1
size: -
D: -
DNA: TGCAGTGCTAGAGAGAGGGTAGGCTACAATGAGCAGTTCTTC
CDR3: CSARERVGYNEQFF

J: TRBJ1-5
V: TRBV20-1
size: -
D: -
DNA: TGCAGTGTAGACAAGAGACAGGTCAATCAGCCCCAGCATTTT
CDR3: CSVDKRQVNQPQHF

J: TRBJ1-3
V: TRBV5-5
size: few
D: -
DNA: TGTGCCAGCAGCTTGGCCAGGACAGACCTTGGAAACACCATATATTTT
CDR3: CASSLARTDLGNTIYF

J: TRBJ2-7
V: TRBV2
size: few
D: TRBD2
DNA: TGTGCCAGCAGTGTTCAGCGGGGGACCTACGAGCAGTACTTC
CDR3: CASSVQRGTYEQYF

J: TRBJ2-1
V: TRBV6-1
size: -
D: -
DNA: TGTGCCAGCAGTGACGGGCAGGAGCAGTTCTTC
CDR3: CASSDGQEQFF

J: TRBJ2-3
V: TRBV2
size: few
D: -
DNA: TGTGCCATCCAGACAAGGGCCGCAGATACGCAGTATTTT
CDR3: CAIQTRAADTQYF

J: TRBJ1-1
V: TRBV30
size: -
D: TRBD1
DNA: TGTGCCTGGCACAGGGGGCGAGTGTCTGAAGCTTTCTTT
CDR3: CAWHRGRVSEAFF

J: TRBJ2-3
V: TRBV20-1
size: -
D: TRBD2
DNA: TGCAGTGCTAGGACGGCTAGCGGGGGGGTTAGCACAGATACGCAGTATTTT
CDR3: CSARTASGGVSTDTQYF

J: TRBJ2-2
V: TRBV12-3/TRBV12-4
size: few
D: -
DNA: TGTGCCAGCAGGGCAGAGGGCGGGGAGCTGTTTTTT
CDR3: CASRAEGGELFF

J: TRBJ2-3
V: TRBV7-2
size: -
D: -
DNA: TGTGCCAGCAGCTTAGATCAGCGGACCACAGATACGCAGTATTTT
CDR3: CASSLDQRTTDTQYF

J: TRBJ1-5
V: TRBV20-1
size: -
D: -
DNA: TGCAGTGCCCAAATAGGGCTCAGCAATCAGCCCCAGCATTTT
CDR3: CSAQIGLSNQPQHF

J: TRBJ1-1
V: TRBV2
size: once
D: -
DNA: TGTGCCAGCACGGGGGAGGGGGAAGGTACTGAAGCTTTCTTT
CDR3: CASTGEGEGTEAFF

J: TRBJ1-4
V: TRBV7-9
size: few
D: TRBD1
DNA: TGTGCCAGCAGCCCGTCCGGGACAGGGTATGAAAAACTGTTTTTT
CDR3: CASSPSGTGYEKLFF

J: TRBJ1-2
V: TRBV18
size: few
D: -
DNA: TGTGCCAGCTCACCATCTGCACAGGACTATGGCTACACCTTC
CDR3: CASSPSAQDYGYTF

J: TRBJ2-2
V: TRBV10-3
size: few
D: -
DNA: TGTGCCATCGCAGGGGCGAACACCGGGGAGCTGTTTTTT
CDR3: CAIAGANTGELFF

J: TRBJ1-5
V: TRBV3-1
size: once
D: TRBD1
DNA: TGTGCCAGCAGCCCACGGTCTACAGGGACAGGTGGCAATCAGCCCCAGCATTTT
CDR3: CASSPRSTGTGGNQPQHF

J: TRBJ1-1
V: TRBV5-1
size: -
D: -
DNA: TGCGCCAGCAGCGACACGGGGGCGCGTACTGAAGCTTTCTTT
CDR3: CASSDTGARTEAFF

J: TRBJ2-5
V: TRBV12-3/TRBV12-4
size: few
D: TRBD2
DNA: TGTGCCAGCAGTTTTTTTGCGGGAGAAGAGACCCAGTACTTC
CDR3: CASSFFAGEETQYF

J: TRBJ1-6
V: TRBV20-1
size: few
D: TRBD1
DNA: TGCAGTGCTAGGGACAGGGGGCGAAATTCACCCCTCCACTTT
CDR3: CSARDRGRNSPLHF

J: TRBJ2-3
V: TRBV7-9
size: -
D: -
DNA: TGTGCCAGCAGCTGGATAGAAGATACGCAGTATTTT
CDR3: CASSWIEDTQYF

J: TRBJ2-1
V: TRBV20-1
size: -
D: -
DNA: TGCAGTGCTAGTTCCCTAGAGGCCGCGGAAGATGAGCAGTTCTTC
CDR3: CSASSLEAAEDEQFF

J: TRBJ2-7
V: TRBV7-8
size: -
D: TRBD2
DNA: TGTGCCAGCAGCCCGGGACTAGCTTCCCACGAGCAGTACTTC
CDR3: CASSPGLASHEQYF

J: TRBJ2-1
V: TRBV3-1
size: few
D: -
DNA: TGTGCCAGCAGCCAATACTTACCAGGGACCAATGAGCAGTTCTTC
CDR3: CASSQYLPGTNEQFF

J: TRBJ2-1
V: TRBV20-1
size: few
D: TRBD2
DNA: TGCAGTGCTACTAGCGGGACGCACAATGAGCAGTTCTTC
CDR3: CSATSGTHNEQFF

J: TRBJ2-1
V: TRBV5-1
size: -
D: TRBD2
DNA: TGCGCCAGCAGCTCCTGGACTAGCGGGGCACCCTACAATGAGCAGTTCTTC
CDR3: CASSSWTSGAPYNEQFF

J: TRBJ1-4
V: TRBV25-1
size: -
D: TRBD1
DNA: TGTGCCAGCAGTGAAGCAGGGGGGTCTAATGAAAAACTGTTTTTT
CDR3: CASSEAGGSNEKLFF

J: TRBJ2-3
V: TRBV5-1
size: -
D: -
DNA: TGCGCCAGCAGACTTTATTCGGGGACAGATACGCAGTATTTT
CDR3: CASRLYSGTDTQYF

J: TRBJ1-5
V: TRBV6-2/TRBV6-3
size: -
D: TRBD1
DNA: TGTGCCAGCAGCCGGACAGGTTGGAGCAATCAGCCCCAGCATTTT
CDR3: CASSRTGWSNQPQHF

J: TRBJ2-3
V: TRBV7-6
size: few
D: -
DNA: TGTGCCAGCAGCTCCCCGAACGATACGCAGTATTTT
CDR3: CASSSPNDTQYF

J: TRBJ2-5
V: TRBV12-3/TRBV12-4
size: few
D: -
DNA: TGTGCCAGCAGAATTCACGTGCAAGAGACCCAGTACTTC
CDR3: CASRIHVQETQYF

J: TRBJ2-3
V: TRBV27
size: -
D: TRBD2
DNA: TGTGCCAGCAGTTTATCGACTAGCGGGAGGGATACGCAGTATTTT
CDR3: CASSLSTSGRDTQYF

J: TRBJ1-1
V: TRBV28
size: -
D: -
DNA: TGTGCCAGCAGTCCCGGGGGGGGAGCTCCTGAAGCTTTCTTT
CDR3: CASSPGGGAPEAFF

J: TRBJ2-1
V: TRBV7-9
size: few
D: TRBD2
DNA: TGTGCCAGCAGCTTAGCACATGTGCGGGAGTCTGACAATGAGCAGTTCTTC
CDR3: CASSLAHVRESDNEQFF

J: TRBJ2-7
V: TRBV4-1
size: -
D: TRBD1
DNA: TGCGCCAGCAGCCCCACACAAACCGGGACAGGGCCCTACGAGCAGTACTTC
CDR3: CASSPTQTGTGPYEQYF

J: TRBJ1-2
V: TRBV15
size: -
D: -
DNA: TGTGCCACCAGCAGAGATGGTGGCTACACCTTC
CDR3: CATSRDGGYTF

J: TRBJ2-7
V: TRBV29-1
size: -
D: -
DNA: TGCAGCGTTGCCGCACTTGATTCCGTTTACAATGAGCAGTACTTC
CDR3: CSVAALDSVYNEQYF

J: TRBJ2-2
V: TRBV10-3
size: few
D: -
DNA: TGTGCCATCAGTGGAGGAGGGACACTAAACACCGGGGAGCTGTTTTTT
CDR3: CAISGGGTLNTGELFF

J: TRBJ1-1
V: TRBV2
size: -
D: TRBD1
DNA: TGTGCCAGGTTGTCCAGGGGGTGGACTGAAGCTTTCTTT
CDR3: CARLSRGWTEAFF